The 5 T cell receptor beta chains below come from one sample, sequenced in a study of CD4 T cells in relation to SARS-CoV-2 and coronaviruses. The assay was immunoSEQ multiplex PCR, and TCRdb's table has in-frame clones only and misses some. The profile covers 15,000 or so clones, with roughly 82% appearing a single time and 31% taken by the ten largest. Which antigens these TCRs recognize remains unknown. CD4+ T cells from unexposed donors were obtained before the COVID-19 pandemic (2011-2018). The cells were cultured for 10 days before CD4+ T cells were isolated. Sequences were obtained from CD4+ T cells from PBMCs, cultured in vitro. The receptors here all came from a human donor in good health.

The chain has TRBV18 and TRBJ2-5; the D gene could be TRBD1 or TRBD2 (5 bases each). Germline-derived CDR1 and CDR2 are KGHSH and LQKENI. There are 15 residues in the CDR3. Trimming removed 3 bases at V and 5 bases at J, with 16 bases between. This CDR3 reads CASSPQAGTSETQYF. The CDR3 nucleotides read TGTGCCAGCTCACCCCAGGCCGGGACGTCCGAGACCCAGTACTTC.

The CDR3, as DNA: TGCGCCAGCAGCCTGGGTTCACAGGGGAACTATGGCTACACCTTC. The encoded protein is CASSLGSQGNYGYTF. The chain employs TRBV5-1 and TRBJ1-2; TRBD1 matches at 7 bases. CDR1 is SGHRS, CDR2 YFSETQ, per germline. V lost 4 bases to trimming and J lost 2 bases; unmatched junction nucleotides: 8. This CDR3 comprises 15 residues.

The genes are TRBV11-2 and TRBJ1-2; TRBD1 is a possible D gene (6 bases). CDR1 SGHAT and CDR2 FQNNGV come from the germline V gene. The CDR3 sequence is 15 residues long. Trimming took 0 bases from V and 8 from J, leaving 16 bases between them. The chain's CDR3 is CASSLDRSQGIGYTF. CDR3 sequence (DNA): TGTGCCAGCAGCTTAGATCGGAGTCAGGGGATAGGCTACACCTTC.

The J gene is TRBJ1-3, the V gene TRBV11-3; TRBD1 agrees at 7 bases. Germline V lookup: CDR1 SGHNT, CDR2 YENEEA. This CDR3 is built from 17 residues. The V gene end was trimmed by 1 base and the J gene end by 3 bases; junction bases not matched to a gene: 9. The CDR3 DNA reads TGTGCCAGCAGCTTAGCCTCCGACCAGGGGGGTGGAAACACCATATATTTT. Translation gives CASSLASDQGGGNTIYF.

This rearrangement joins TRBV5-4 to TRBJ2-5; TRBD2 aligns across 12 bases. Per germline, CDR1 SGHNT and CDR2 YYREEE (reference sequence). There are 16 residues in the CDR3. J lost 4 bases, V lost 4 bases, and 8 bases had no gene match. This chain's CDR3 is CASSHKLAGGLETQYF. The CDR3 DNA reads TGTGCCAGCAGCCATAAACTAGCGGGGGGTCTAGAGACCCAGTACTTC.